This TCR beta chain was observed in a study of blood T cell repertoires in COVID-19. Background on the study: Samples of COVID-19 (acute and convalescent) were obtained from the United States, Italy and Spain.

Authors' data handling: Reference gene primer amplification gave nucleated cell count estimates. Here immunoSEQ multiplex PCR was the method, and the copy in TCRdb shows in-frame clones only, minus some. The DNA was the basis for D and trimming; V, J and clone size are from that table. The sample yields some 250,000 clones, roughly nine tenths seen once. Germline CDR1 KGHSH, CDR2 LQKENI. The length of the CDR3 is 15 residues. Trimming cost V 1 base and J 2 bases, with 12 bases left between them. This TCR derives from a man aged 55-75 years who had recovered from COVID-19. Source material: peripheral blood. The genes are TRBV18 and TRBJ2-7; D perhaps matches TRBD1 (6 bases). The CDR3 here is CASSPQQGKTYEQYF. DNA for the CDR3: TGTGCCAGCTCACCACAGCAGGGGAAAACCTACGAGCAGTACTTC.